Listed below are T cell receptor beta chains from one sample, sequenced in a study of OX40 agonist ivuxolimab in advanced cancers. Assay used: immunoSEQ multiplex PCR; TCRdb lists only in-frame clones, some missing. The table lists around 41,000 clones, 70% to 90% of them singletons. This material consisted of CD4+ or CD8+ T cells sorted from blood, taken in a trial of the OX40 agonist ivuxolimab. These TCRs come from an adult with an advanced solid tumor such as melanoma, head and neck, liver or kidney cancer. CDR3s include the opening cysteine and the closing phenylalanine or tryptophan. A D gene is named only where the DNA matches it firmly. Rows give clone size only sometimes, using once, few, many, or a class for an expanded clone.

D gene	clone size	V gene	J gene	CDR3 DNA	CDR3 protein
TRBD1	.	TRBV5-4	TRBJ2-5	TGTGCCAGCTCCAGGGGGAGAGAGACCCAGTACTTC	CASSRGRETQYF
.	.	TRBV28	TRBJ2-1	TGTGCCAGCAGTTTTGGCCCCTACAATGAGCAGTTCTTC	CASSFGPYNEQFF
TRBD1	few	TRBV10-3	TRBJ1-1	TGTGCCATCACCAGGACAGGGGACGCTGAAGCTTTCTTT	CAITRTGDAEAFF
.	.	TRBV6-6	TRBJ2-5	TGTGCCAGCAGTTTGGACAGTGGCCACCAAGAGACCCAGTACTTC	CASSLDSGHQETQYF
.	once	TRBV28	TRBJ1-2	TGTGCCAGCAGTTTCCTTAATGGGGTGGGCTACACCTTC	CASSFLNGVGYTF
TRBD1	.	TRBV29-1	TRBJ1-2	TGCAGCGTTGGGACAGGAGCTACCTATGGCTACACCTTC	CSVGTGATYGYTF
TRBD2	.	TRBV6-1	TRBJ2-7	TGTGCCAGCAGTGTCGGGAGGGCCGTCTACGAGCAGTACTTC	CASSVGRAVYEQYF
.	.	TRBV10-3	TRBJ1-1	TGTGCCATCAGTGAGGGGCGAAGGACTGAAGCTTTCTTT	CAISEGRRTEAFF
TRBD2	.	TRBV18	TRBJ2-3	TGTGCCAGCTCATCAGGACTAGCCCGCTCTAGCACAGATACGCAGTATTTT	CASSSGLARSSTDTQYF
.	.	TRBV27	TRBJ1-1	TGTGCCAGCAGTAGGTTTGGGGGGGACACTGAAGCTTTCTTT	CASSRFGGDTEAFF
.	.	TRBV6-6	TRBJ2-1	TGTGCCAGCAGAGACCACCGGGACACCATTTGGAATGAGCAGTTCTTC	CASRDHRDTIWNEQFF
TRBD2	.	TRBV7-2	TRBJ2-7	TGTGCCAGCAGCTTGGGACTAGCGTGGAACGAGCAGTACTTC	CASSLGLAWNEQYF
.	once	TRBV6-5	TRBJ1-6	TGTGCCAGCAGATACAAATACGCACCCCTCCACTTT	CASRYKYAPLHF
.	.	TRBV11-2	TRBJ1-4	TGTGCCAGCAGCTTAGTCTTGGCAGGAGGGAATGAAAAACTGTTTTTT	CASSLVLAGGNEKLFF
.	.	TRBV4-1	TRBJ1-5	TGCGCCAGCAGCCTATCCGTCCCTAGCAATCAGCCCCAGCATTTT	CASSLSVPSNQPQHF
.	once	TRBV19	TRBJ1-2	TGTGCCAGTAGTATAGATCACATCTATGGCTACACCTTC	CASSIDHIYGYTF
TRBD1	.	TRBV2	TRBJ2-5	TGTGCCAGCACCGCCCAACAGGGGATGGAGACCCAGTACTTC	CASTAQQGMETQYF
.	.	TRBV2	TRBJ2-3	TGTGCCAGCAGTCCACAGGGAATGGGCACAGATACGCAGTATTTT	CASSPQGMGTDTQYF
TRBD1	.	TRBV18	TRBJ1-2	TGTGCCAGCTCACGAGAGGGACAGGGACATAACTATGGCTACACCTTC	CASSREGQGHNYGYTF
.	.	TRBV11-2	TRBJ1-2	TGTGCCAGCAGCTTAGTCCTGCGGGGCTACACCTTC	CASSLVLRGYTF